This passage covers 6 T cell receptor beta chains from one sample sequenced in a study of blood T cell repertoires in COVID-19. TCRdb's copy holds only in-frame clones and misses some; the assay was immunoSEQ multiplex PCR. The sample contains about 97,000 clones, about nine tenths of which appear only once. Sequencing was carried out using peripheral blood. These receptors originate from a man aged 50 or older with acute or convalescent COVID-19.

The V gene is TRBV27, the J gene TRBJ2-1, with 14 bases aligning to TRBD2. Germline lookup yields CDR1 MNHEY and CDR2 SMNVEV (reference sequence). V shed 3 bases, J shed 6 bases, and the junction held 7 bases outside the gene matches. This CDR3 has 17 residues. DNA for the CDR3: TGTGCCAGCAGTTTGAGACTAGCGGGGGGGCCGGCCAATGAGCAGTTCTTC. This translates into CASSLRLAGGPANEQFF.

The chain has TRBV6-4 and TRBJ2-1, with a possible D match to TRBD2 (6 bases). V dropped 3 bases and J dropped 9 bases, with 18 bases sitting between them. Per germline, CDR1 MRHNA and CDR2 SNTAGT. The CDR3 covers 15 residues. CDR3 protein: CASSEWRGSGSEQFF. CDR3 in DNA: TGTGCCAGCAGTGAATGGCGGGGATCTGGGAGTGAGCAGTTCTTC.

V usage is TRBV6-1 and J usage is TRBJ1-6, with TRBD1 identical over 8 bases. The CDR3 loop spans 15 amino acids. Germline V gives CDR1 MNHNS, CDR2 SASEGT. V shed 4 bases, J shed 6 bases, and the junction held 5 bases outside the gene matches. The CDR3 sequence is CASSVAGTGNSPLHF. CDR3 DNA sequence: TGTGCCAGCAGTGTAGCCGGGACAGGTAATTCACCCCTCCACTTT.

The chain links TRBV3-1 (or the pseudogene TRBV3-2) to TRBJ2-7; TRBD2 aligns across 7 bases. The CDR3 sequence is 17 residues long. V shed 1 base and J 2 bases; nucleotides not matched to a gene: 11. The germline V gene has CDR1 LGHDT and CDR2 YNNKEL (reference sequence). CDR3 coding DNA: TGTGCCAGCAGCCAAGGAGGGCTAGCGGACTTCACCTACGAGCAGTACTTC. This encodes CASSQGGLADFTYEQYF.

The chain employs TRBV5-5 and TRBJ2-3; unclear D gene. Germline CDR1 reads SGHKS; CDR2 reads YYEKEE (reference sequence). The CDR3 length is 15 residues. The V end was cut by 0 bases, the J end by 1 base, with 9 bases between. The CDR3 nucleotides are TGTGCCAGCAGCTTGGCCAGCACAGGCACAGATACGCAGTATTTT. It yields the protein CASSLASTGTDTQYF.

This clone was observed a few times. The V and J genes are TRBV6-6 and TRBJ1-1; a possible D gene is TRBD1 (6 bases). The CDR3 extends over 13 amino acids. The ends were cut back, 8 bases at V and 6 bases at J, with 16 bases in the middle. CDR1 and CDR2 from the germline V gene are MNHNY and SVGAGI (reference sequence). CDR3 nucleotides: TGTGCCAGCGACCCGGGGGGCTTGGCTGAAGCTTTCTTT. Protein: CASDPGGLAEAFF.